The 14 T cell receptor beta chains in this list originate from one sample, sequenced in a study of shared clonotypes between healthy human individuals (dated by TCRdb to 2020 to 2022). Receptor amplification or capture employed the immunoSEQ multiplex PCR assay. In TCRdb, the immuneACCESS table is reduced to in-frame sequences with V and J assigned. These tables do not hold every clone; where another copy was compared, an unresolved V gene accounts for under half, and the others remain unexplained. The sample contains 2.5 million or so clones, around 94% of them found a single time. Jointly, the top ten make up around 0.14% of the sample. Sequenced sample: naive CD4+ T cells sorted from blood. The sample's cell subset or site label, decoded: CD45RA+ positively selected. The receptor source for this set is a man aged 18 to 29 in good health.

This sequence joins TRBV5-1 and TRBJ1-2; tentatively, D is TRBD1 (6 bases). Looked up from germline, CDR1 is SGHRS and CDR2 is YFSETQ. The CDR3 is 13 residues long. Trimming stripped 0 bases from V and 6 bases from J, with 9 bases between. As DNA, the CDR3 is TGCGCCAGCAGCTTGGTGGGGGCGGATGGCTACACCTTC. It codes for CASSLVGADGYTF.

This clone appeared a single time. The V gene is TRBV18, the J gene TRBJ1-4; D perhaps matches TRBD1 (5 bases). This CDR3 has 16 residues. V lost 3 bases to trimming and J lost 7 bases, with 18 bases between them. From germline, CDR1 is KGHSH and CDR2 LQKENI. DNA for the CDR3: TGTGCCAGCTCACCCCCGGACGGGGCCTACGGTGAAAAACTGTTTTTT. Its protein is CASSPPDGAYGEKLFF.

Note on this clone: Other DNA sequences in the same sample also yield this CDR3. The genes are TRBV7-2 and TRBJ1-2; D remains ambiguous. Trimming left V 1 base short and J 0 bases short, with 3 bases between. In germline, CDR1 is SGHTA, CDR2 FQGNSA. The CDR3 runs to 13 residues. The CDR3 coding sequence is TGTGCCAGCAGCTTAGGGGCTAACTATGGCTACACCTTC. Translated, it gives CASSLGANYGYTF.

V and J are TRBV5-4 and TRBJ2-3, with a possible D match to TRBD1 (5 bases). Per germline, CDR1 SGHNT and CDR2 YYREEE (reference sequence). The V and J ends lost 2 bases and 11 bases respectively, with 12 bases between them. The CDR3 is 12 residues long. DNA of the CDR3: TGTGCCAGCAGCTTCCAGGGTATGGAGCAGTATTTT. Encoded protein: CASSFQGMEQYF. The full variable domain, in which reference TRBV5-4 and TRBJ2-3 provide the parts outside the CDR3, is ETGVTQSPTHLIKTRGQQVTLRCSSQSGHNTVSWYQQALGQGPQFIFQYYREEENGRGNFPPRFSGLQFPNYSSELNVNALELDDSALYLCASSFQGMEQYFGPGTRLTVL.

V usage is TRBV19 and J usage is TRBJ1-3; 9 nucleotides line up with TRBD1. The CDR3 loop spans 13 amino acids. The germline CDR1 and CDR2 sequences are LNHDA and SQIVND (reference sequence). Trimming took 5 bases from V and 7 from J; bases not matched to a gene: 3. Written as DNA, the CDR3 is TGTGCCAGTAGTCAGGACAGGGGCAACACCATATATTTT. Translated, it gives CASSQDRGNTIYF.

This rearrangement joins TRBV6-5 to TRBJ2-5; D ambiguous. Gene TRBJ2-7 matches the end of the DNA better, so the J call may be wrong. The CDR3 sequence is 14 residues long. Germline V gene sequence: CDR1 MNHEY, CDR2 SVGAGI. The CDR3 DNA is TGTGCCAGCAGTATTTCCCGTGGCGGCCACGAGCAGTACTTC. Translated: CASSISRGGHEQYF.

The gene calls are TRBV27 and TRBJ1-3; no clear D gene. The CDR3 loop spans 14 amino acids. CDR1 is MNHEY, CDR2 SMNVEV, per germline (reference sequence). The V end lost 1 base, the J end lost 2 bases, and 6 bases lay between the germline ends. The CDR3 nucleotides read TGTGCCAGCAGTTTATGGGGTCCTGGAAACACCATATATTTT. Amino acid sequence: CASSLWGPGNTIYF.

Details on this clone: The identical CDR3 is also encoded by other nucleotide sequences in the sample. The CDR3: CASSLEQGYGYTF. CDR3 DNA: TGTGCCAGCAGCTTAGAGCAGGGTTATGGCTACACCTTC. The gene calls are TRBV7-9 and TRBJ1-2; D perhaps matches TRBD1 (5 bases). Trimming left V 1 base short and J 5 bases short, with 8 bases between. Germline CDR1 and CDR2: SEHNR and FQNEAQ (reference sequence). The CDR3 extends over 13 amino acids.

The gene calls are TRBV7-2 and TRBJ2-7, with 12 nucleotides matching TRBD2. Per the germline V gene, CDR1 is SGHTA and CDR2 is FQGNSA. V was clipped by 5 bases and J by 12 bases; unmatched bases: 8. There are 13 residues in the CDR3. The CDR3 spells CASSQGLAGPLYF. As DNA, the CDR3 is TGTGCCAGCAGCCAGGGACTAGCGGGTCCTCTGTACTTC.

The chain joins TRBV9 to TRBJ1-3; possible D gene TRBD1, 5 bases. V lost 2 bases and J 0 bases, leaving 9 bases between the germline ends. CDR3 length: 15 residues. Germline V lookup: CDR1 SGDLS, CDR2 YYNGEE. The CDR3 DNA is TGTGCCAGCAGCGTGGACACTCTCTCTGGAAACACCATATATTTT. Translated: CASSVDTLSGNTIYF. Full variable domain (rest looked up from reference TRBV9 and TRBJ1-3): DSGVTQTPKHLITATGQRVTLRCSPRSGDLSVYWYQQSLDQGLQFLIQYYNGEERAKGNILERFSAQQFPDLHSELNLSSLELGDSALYFCASSVDTLSGNTIYFGEGSWLTVV.

To note about this clone: Other DNA sequences within the sample encode an identical CDR3. The J gene is TRBJ1-1, the V gene TRBV5-1; TRBD1 agrees at 7 bases. The V gene's germline CDR1 is SGHRS and CDR2 YFSETQ. The V segment lost 4 bases and the J segment 5 bases; nucleotides outside the gene matches: 8. The CDR3 is 14 amino acids. CDR3 amino acids: CASSPRQGGTEAFF. The CDR3 bases are TGCGCCAGCAGCCCACGACAGGGTGGGACTGAAGCTTTCTTT.

The chain employs TRBV30 and TRBJ1-2, with D unresolved. Germline CDR1 is GTSNPN and CDR2 is SVGIG (reference sequence). CDR3 size: 14 residues. V was clipped by 4 bases and J by 5 bases, with 17 bases between them. The CDR3 sequence: CAWNSGVGNYGYTF. In DNA form, the CDR3 reads TGTGCCTGGAACTCCGGAGTCGGTAATTATGGCTACACCTTC.

J is TRBJ1-2 and V is TRBV25-1, with TRBD1 identical over 10 bases. The V and J ends lost 1 base and 8 bases, in that order; junction bases with no gene match: 4. Looked up from germline, CDR1 is MGHDK and CDR2 is SYGVNS. There are 14 residues in the CDR3. The CDR3 protein is CASSESGTGEGYTF. CDR3 DNA: TGTGCCAGCAGTGAATCTGGGACAGGGGAAGGCTACACCTTC.

This clone was counted a single time. V and J are TRBV29-1 and TRBJ1-2; D is ambiguous. There are 12 residues in the CDR3. Trimming removed 3 bases from V and 5 bases from J, with 10 bases in between. The V gene's germline CDR1 is SQVTM and CDR2 ANQGSEA. For the CDR3, the DNA is TGCAGCGTTGAGTGGGTCCCGTATGGCTACACCTTC. This encodes CSVEWVPYGYTF.